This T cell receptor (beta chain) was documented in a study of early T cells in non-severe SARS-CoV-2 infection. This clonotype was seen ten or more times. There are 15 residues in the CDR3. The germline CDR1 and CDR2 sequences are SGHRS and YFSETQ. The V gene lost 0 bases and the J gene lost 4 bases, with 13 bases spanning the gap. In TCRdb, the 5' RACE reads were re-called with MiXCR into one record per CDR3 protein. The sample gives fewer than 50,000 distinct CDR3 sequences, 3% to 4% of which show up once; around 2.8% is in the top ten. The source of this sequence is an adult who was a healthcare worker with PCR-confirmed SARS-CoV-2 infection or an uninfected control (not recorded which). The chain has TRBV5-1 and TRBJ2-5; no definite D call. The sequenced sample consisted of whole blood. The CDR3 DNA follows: TGCGCCAGCAGCTTGGCTTCACTCTCACGAGAGACCCAGTACTTC. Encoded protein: CASSLASLSRETQYF.